The present entry profiles one TCR beta chain with its context. Its binding antigen is unknown. Base qualities are not provided; no much larger clone lies one nucleotide away. Libraries were made using 5' RACE. Reads for this sample came from an Illumina HiSeq 2500. A second PCR of about 6 to 12 cycles was run with a J-beta primer mix and a sample-barcoded 5' primer. A template-switch 5' adaptor carrying 12 random nucleotides introduced a unique molecular identifier onto each TCR beta cDNA molecule. Each sample yielded at least 2.5 million CDR3-containing paired-end reads. First-strand cDNA synthesis was performed from all RNA using the Mint cDNA synthesis kit, with priming by a TRBC-specific oligonucleotide. All cDNA was treated with uracil-DNA glycosylase and then went through a first 18-cycle PCR with the universal primers M1SS and BC2_uni_R. The authors processed their data as follows. Normalization of each sample was performed by random selection of 1 million high-quality reads, each carrying a distinct molecular identifier. Instead of being binned into consensus sequences, reads that shared molecular identifiers were thrown out. MiTCR, run with a Q25 quality threshold and the strictest error-elimination algorithm, handled CDR3 identification, clonotype clustering and error correction. A nonparametric unseen species model with Euler transformation was used to estimate a lower bound on total TCR beta diversity. The public reads were run again by TCRdb, first through fastp at Q25 and then through MiXCR, and only productive beta chains were kept. Rows are unified per CDR3 protein, each entry keeping the most common DNA and genes. These V and J calls derive from TCRdb rather than the authors' analysis. A total of about 800,000 distinct CDR3 sequences appear in this sample, about 25% of them only once. Approximately 3.7% of the sample comes from the top ten.

Deletion took 0 bases off V and 8 bases off J, with a span of 19 bases between the germline ends. CDR1 MNHEY and CDR2 SVGAGI are derived from the germline V gene. The CDR3, from cysteine to phenylalanine, totals 17 residues. The read is trimmed to its CDR3 DNA, 51 bases read in frame from base 1. The sample comes from a study of blood T cells in healthy people across ages (dated by TCRdb to between 2015 and 2016). For the study in its entirety: In model experiments, template switching captured roughly one uniquely barcoded TCR beta cDNA molecule for every two T cells. To track age-related changes in TCR beta repertoire diversity, the study relied on deep sequencing normalized with unique cDNA molecular identifiers. The donors were split into four age groups: young (average 16 years), middle-aged (roughly 42), aged (62) and long-lived (more than 80). Using the same blood draw, the study looked at two additional independent replicas of 1 million unique cDNA reads for two donors, one aged 18 to 29 and the other aged 80 or older.

Donors were about 36 systemically healthy Caucasian individuals from Russia aged roughly 6 to 95 years. Each donor gave about 9.7 milliliters of peripheral blood, drawn into EDTA-treated Vacutainer tubes. Ficoll-Paque density-gradient centrifugation was used to isolate PBMCs, with at least 6 million per sample. Trizol reagent was used to extract total RNA from PBMCs, with at least 5 micrograms per sample. Naive CD45RAhigh/CD27high T cell percentages were measured by flow cytometry on a PBMC aliquot from every donor. Overall results and qualifications from the work: As age increased, observed TCR beta diversity per million T cells dropped in a roughly linear way, and a significant reduction was already evident by age 40. Compared with the aged group, the long-lived group had more naive CD4+ T cells, fewer expanded clones and increased TCR diversity, a pattern suggesting age selection. A strong correlation was found between observed TCR beta diversity and the percentage of naive T cells measured by flow cytometry. Bulk unsorted PBMC profiling prevented conclusive comparison of naive and antigen-experienced compartments. Total diversity estimates from one million sequenced T cells were considered lower bounds and underestimates. Because the CMV infection status of the donors was unknown, age-related changes in expanded clonotypes may potentially have been confounded.

These data also featured in a second study, about T cells of mothers and their children. As that second study puts it: Nine systemically healthy Caucasian individuals served as donors, namely three mothers together with their six children. cDNA synthesis used all of the extracted RNA, with roughly 1.5 ug of RNA in each 15 ul reaction. In the second PCR, sample barcodes and 2-4 random nucleotides were introduced via the M1S primer. Over 10 million TCR beta CDR3 reads came from each mother, compared with about 3 million reads from each child. TCR recombination output is similarly shaped by thymic selection in related and unrelated pairs, with a minor effect exerted by inherited differences. Related mother-child pairs always showed normalized repertoire overlap that was slightly higher than in unrelated mother-child pairs, though the difference was never significant. Persistent microchimeric T cell clones were not detected, at a sensitivity of around 99 clones per million clonotypes. In the study, deep NGS was used to compare the TCR beta repertoires of mothers and children, and features distinguishing related mother-child pairs from unrelated individuals were sought. Mothers averaged about 40 +/- 4 years of age and children averaged about 10 +/- 4 years. After adapter ligation was performed with NEBNext reagents, the libraries were sequenced on an Illumina HiSeq 2000 with 100+100 nt paired-end reads. To prevent cross-contamination, the mother and child libraries were prepared one month apart and sequenced in separate runs. Each donor had between about 500,000 and 2,100,000 distinct TCR beta clonotypes identified. Naive TCR beta clonotypes were estimated from low-frequency clonotypes matched to each donor's FACS-determined naive share, without sorting.

Specimen: blood. The chain is encoded by TRBV6-5 joined to TRBJ1-4; TRBD1 might be the D gene, on 6 matching bases. The TCR sequence derives from a boy aged 5-17 years in good health. The nucleotide sequence is given as TGTGCCAGCAGTTACTCGAAGCGTGGGGGGCTTAGGGAAAAACTGTTTTTT. It is translated as CASSYSKRGGLREKLFF.